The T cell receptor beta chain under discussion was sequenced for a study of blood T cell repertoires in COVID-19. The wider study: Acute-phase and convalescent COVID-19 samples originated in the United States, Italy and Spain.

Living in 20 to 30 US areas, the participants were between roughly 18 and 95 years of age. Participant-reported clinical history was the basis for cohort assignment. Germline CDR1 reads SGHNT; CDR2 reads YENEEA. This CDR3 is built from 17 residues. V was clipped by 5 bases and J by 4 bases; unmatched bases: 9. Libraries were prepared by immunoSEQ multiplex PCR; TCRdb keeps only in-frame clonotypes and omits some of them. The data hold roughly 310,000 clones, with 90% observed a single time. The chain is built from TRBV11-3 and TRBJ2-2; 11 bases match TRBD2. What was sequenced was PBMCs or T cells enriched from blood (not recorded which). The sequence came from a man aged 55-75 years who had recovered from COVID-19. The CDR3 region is CASSNVAGGPTTGELFF. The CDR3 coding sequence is TGTGCCAGCAGCAACGTAGCGGGAGGGCCGACCACCGGGGAGCTGTTTTTT.